This TCR beta chain was observed in a study of metastatic and nonmetastatic thyroid tumors (TCRdb year 2020). Study-level background: Repertoires were compared across peripheral blood and tumor or nodule tissue samples from malignant and benign thyroid patients.

Compared with the rest of its sample, this clone is medium-sized (0.01 to 0.1%). The specificity of this receptor is unknown. Base qualities are missing; no much larger clone stands one base away. Library preparation used PCR. The reads were generated on an Illumina HiSeq 4000. The TCR beta-chain CDR3 region of each patient was profiled by high-throughput sequencing. Per the source publication's procedure: The researchers built a classifier to tell apart papillary thyroid cancer patients with distant metastasis, based on CDR3 differences among clinicopathological groups. The Shannon index was used to measure repertoire diversity, and the Morisita-Horn index was used to measure how similar tumor and blood repertoires were. TCRdb trimmed the raw reads at Q25, called clones with MiXCR and kept productive beta chains. Here the V and J calls rest on TCRdb's processing, not on the authors' analysis. Here the sample has around 37,000 clones; 26% occur a single time. The top ten constitute 9.6% of the sample.

The study at large found these results: In both blood and tumor samples, TCR beta diversity was reported to be significantly higher in malignant tumors than in benign nodules.

The germline V gene encodes CDR1 SNHLY and CDR2 FYNNEI. Spanning cysteine to phenylalanine, the CDR3 consists of 13 amino acids. Only the CDR3 DNA is retained, 39 bases long and in frame from the first base. V sheds 6 bases and J sheds 6 bases, leaving 15 bases between their ends. No treatment had been received by any patient before thyroid surgery. Using T-cell receptor beta sequencing, the study looked back at clinical samples from patients collected from the early 2010s to the late 2010s. The source of this sequence is a female donor with papillary thyroid cancer or a benign thyroid nodule (not recorded which). Some clones in this sample may be carry-over from other donors' samples. Sequencing was done on a sample of blood. The V and J genes are TRBV2 and TRBJ2-7, with the D assignment possibly TRBD1 or TRBD2, given 5 matching bases for each. In nucleotide form, the sequence is TGTGCCAGCAGACGGGGCCTCAACGGCGAGCAGTACTTC. The resulting protein is CASRRGLNGEQYF.